This T cell receptor (beta chain) was sequenced during a study of blood T cells in healthy people across ages. Study summary: Template switching retrieved approximately one barcoded beta molecule for each two T cells.

CDR1 and CDR2 from the germline V gene are KGHSH and LQKENI. The CDR3 length is 13 residues. V was pared by 3 bases and J by 5 bases, with 8 bases between. Samples each had at least 5.5 micrograms of total RNA extracted. This clonotype came up a few times. Sample-barcoded 5' priming and a J-beta primer mix drove a second PCR of about 7 to 12 cycles. TCRdb reprocessed the 5' RACE reads via MiXCR and lists one record per CDR3 protein. Among under 850,000 distinct CDR3 sequences listed, around 36% were seen once. The sequence derives from a man between 18 and 35 years old in good health. Source material: blood. The chain couples TRBV18 to TRBJ2-1; no definite D call. Here the CDR3 DNA reads TGTGCCAGCTCACCGTCCGGAGACAATGAGCAGTTCTTC. Its protein product is CASSPSGDNEQFF.